Following are 28 T cell receptor beta chains from one sample sequenced in a study of beta chain features in type 1 diabetes. The entirety of the isolated RNA underwent reverse transcription, so expressed TCRB transcripts were sequenced. Profiling relied on immunoSEQ multiplex PCR, and the TCRdb table lists in-frame clones only, not all of them. The repertoire includes about 250,000 clones, roughly 14% of them detected once, and around 0.03% sits in the top ten. The sequencing input was naive CD4+ T cells from blood. All receptors come from a woman in her thirties or forties in good health.

This clone has just a few counts. The CDR3 region is CASSVENRGSGGYTF. Written as DNA, the CDR3 is TGTGCCAGCAGCGTAGAGAACAGGGGGTCGGGTGGCTACACCTTC. This chain links TRBV9 with TRBJ1-2; 8 nucleotides match TRBD1. V was pared by 0 bases and J by 7 bases, with 8 bases of the junction left unmatched. The CDR3 length is 15 residues. In germline, CDR1 is SGDLS, CDR2 YYNGEE.

This clone was seen more than once but under ten times. This chain links TRBV6-1 with TRBJ2-7, with TRBD1 matching 7 bases. The CDR3 totals 12 residues. The V gene end was trimmed by 3 bases and the J gene end by 7 bases; junction bases not matched to a gene: 3. Germline V CDR1 and CDR2: MNHNS, SASEGT. Here the CDR3 DNA reads TGTGCCAGCAGTGAGACAGGGCGGGAGCAGTACTTC. Translation: CASSETGREQYF.

This clone was seen a handful of times. V is TRBV5-1 and J is TRBJ2-7; weak D call: TRBD1 (6 bases). The V end was cut by 3 bases, the J end by 3 bases, with 13 bases between. This CDR3 region has 14 residues. CDR1 and CDR2 from the germline V gene are SGHRS and YFSETQ. The CDR3 is CASSWQQGGYEQYF. The CDR3 DNA reads TGCGCCAGCAGCTGGCAACAGGGCGGCTACGAGCAGTACTTC.

This clone appeared a few times. The chain has TRBV18 and TRBJ1-1, with 7 positions matching TRBD1. Looked up from germline, CDR1 is KGHSH and CDR2 is LQKENI. Trimming took 4 bases from V and 4 from J; bases not matched to a gene: 6. The CDR3 is made up of 14 amino acids. The CDR3 nucleotides read TGTGCCAGCTCACTTGACAGGGTGGTCACTGAAGCTTTCTTT. Translating gives CASSLDRVVTEAFF.

This clone has more than one count but fewer than ten. V usage is TRBV7-9 and J usage is TRBJ1-2; D remains unclear. Germline lookup yields CDR1 SEHNR and CDR2 FQNEAQ (reference sequence). There are 13 residues in the CDR3. V was cut by 5 bases and J by 5 bases, with 12 bases left in between. CDR3 residues: CASSPLLGYGYTF. Written as DNA, the CDR3 is TGTGCCAGCAGCCCACTCCTCGGGTATGGCTACACCTTC. Looking up the rest from reference TRBV7-9 and TRBJ1-2 gives the full variable domain: DTGVSQNPRHKITKRGQNVTFRCDPISEHNRLYWYRQTLGQGPEFLTYFQNEAQLEKSRLLSDRFSAERPKGSFSTLEIQRTEQGDSAMYLCASSPLLGYGYTFGSGTRLTVV.

This clone was observed a few times. The chain recombines TRBV2 with TRBJ1-1; unclear D gene. Germline V lookup: CDR1 SNHLY, CDR2 FYNNEI. This CDR3 comprises 12 residues. V was trimmed by 4 bases and J by 4 bases, leaving 7 bases between them. Written as DNA, the CDR3 is TGTGCCAGCAGTGTGAGGAGCACTGAAGCTTTCTTT. It yields the protein CASSVRSTEAFF.

The V and J genes are TRBV19 and TRBJ2-2; 9 nucleotides line up with TRBD1. Trimming at V came to 5 bases and at J to 1 base, leaving 8 bases not matched to a gene. The CDR3 is made up of 17 amino acids. CDR1 LNHDA and CDR2 SQIVND come from the germline V gene (reference sequence). The CDR3 loop reads CASSSPPGQGNTGELFF. The CDR3 DNA reads TGTGCCAGTAGTTCGCCTCCGGGACAGGGGAACACCGGGGAGCTGTTTTTT.

This clone showed up many times. V is TRBV7-9 and J is TRBJ2-4; 10 bases match TRBD1. In germline, CDR1 is SEHNR, CDR2 FQNEAQ (reference sequence). This CDR3 is 16 amino acids long. Losses at the gene ends were 8 bases for V and 6 bases for J; bases not matched to a gene: 13. As DNA, the CDR3 is TGTGCCAGCGCCTTAACCGGGACAGGGGATGCAAACATTCAGTACTTC. It encodes CASALTGTGDANIQYF.

The CDR3 nucleotides are TGCGCCAGCAGCCAAGATGCGGTCTATAGCAATCAGCCCCAGCATTTT. Residues: CASSQDAVYSNQPQHF. The chain links TRBV4-1 to TRBJ1-5; no definite D call. The length of the CDR3 is 16 residues. Trimming took off 0 bases at V and 0 bases at J, with 9 bases between the two ends. Germline values: CDR1 MGHRA, CDR2 YSYEKL.

The genes are TRBV4-3 and TRBJ2-3; D is possibly TRBD1 (5 bases). Germline CDR1 reads LGHNA; CDR2 reads YSLEER. This CDR3 has 15 residues. V lost 4 bases and J lost 6, with 17 bases in between. The CDR3 region has the DNA TGCGCCAGCAGCCCCTTTCTAGTATCAGGGGATACGCAGTATTTT. Protein: CASSPFLVSGDTQYF.

V and J are TRBV5-1 and TRBJ2-7, with TRBD1 matching over 9 bases. The germline V gene has CDR1 SGHRS and CDR2 YFSETQ. The CDR3 loop spans 15 amino acids. V was clipped by 7 bases and J by 6 bases; unmatched bases: 14. DNA of the CDR3: TGCGCCAGCCGACCAACCGGGACAGGGTCCCTCGAGCAGTACTTC. It encodes CASRPTGTGSLEQYF.

The chain combines TRBV18 with TRBJ2-7; D call uncertain. CDR1 and CDR2 (germline): KGHSH, LQKENI. Trimming took 4 bases from V and 4 from J, leaving 8 bases between them. The CDR3 runs 12 residues. CDR3 nucleotides: TGTGCCAGCTCACTCAAAGCATACGAGCAGTACTTC. Residues: CASSLKAYEQYF.

This clone was counted a few times. The V gene is TRBV9, the J gene TRBJ2-3; D possibly corresponds to TRBD1 (6 bases). Germline V gene data show CDR1 as SGDLS and CDR2 as YYNGEE. CDR3 length: 16 amino acids. The V end was cut by 5 bases, the J end by 0 bases, with 16 bases between. The DNA for the CDR3 is TGTGCCAGCAGATCCCTCGGGACACCTAGCACAGATACGCAGTATTTT. Amino acid sequence: CASRSLGTPSTDTQYF.

The rearrangement joins TRBV29-1 to TRBJ2-4; TRBD2 matches at 7 bases. The CDR3 loop spans 16 amino acids. Germline CDR1 and CDR2: SQVTM and ANQGSEA. V lost 7 bases and J lost 8; bases outside the gene matches: 20. In DNA, the CDR3 is TGCAGCGCTGTGTCCGGCGGGGGACCCCAGTGGCACATTCAGTACTTC. It encodes CSAVSGGGPQWHIQYF. The full variable domain, its missing parts supplied by reference TRBV29-1 and TRBJ2-4, is SAVISQKPSRDICQRGTSLTIQCQVDSQVTMMFWYRQQPGQSLTLIATANQGSEATYESGFVIDKFPISRPNLTFSTLTVSNMSPEDSSIYLCSAVSGGGPQWHIQYFGAGTRLSVL.

This clone was seen a handful of times. The chain carries TRBV5-6 and TRBJ1-1; TRBD1 might be the D (6 bases). CDR1 is SGHDT, CDR2 YYEEEE, per germline. The germline V and J ends were trimmed by 1 base and 0 bases, with 10 bases remaining between them. This CDR3 contains 15 residues. CDR3 in DNA: TGTGCCAGCAGCTTGTTAGGACAGATGAACACTGAAGCTTTCTTT. Translation: CASSLLGQMNTEAFF.

This clone was counted between two and nine times. This chain links TRBV4-1 with TRBJ2-2; 7 nucleotides agree with TRBD2. Germline V gene lookup returns CDR1 MGHRA and CDR2 YSYEKL. The length of the CDR3 is 18 residues. Trimming took 4 bases from V and 0 from J; bases not matched to a gene: 11. The CDR3 sequence: CASSPLSSGFANTGELFF. The CDR3, as DNA: TGCGCCAGCAGCCCCCTGAGTAGCGGGTTCGCGAACACCGGGGAGCTGTTTTTT.

This rearrangement joins TRBV9 to TRBJ1-5, with D perhaps TRBD1 (5 bases). This CDR3 comprises 13 residues. Germline CDR1 reads SGDLS; CDR2 reads YYNGEE. Deletions cut 6 bases from V and 5 bases from J, with 12 bases between. CDR3 amino acids: CASNPTGDQPQHF. The CDR3 nucleotides are TGTGCCAGCAACCCAACGGGGGATCAGCCCCAGCATTTT.

The rearrangement uses TRBV6-1 and TRBJ1-5; 10 bases are a match to TRBD1. V trimming: 5 bases; J trimming: 4 bases; junction bases outside the gene matches: 5. This CDR3 is 15 amino acids long. The germline V gene encodes CDR1 MNHNS and CDR2 SASEGT. In DNA, the CDR3 is TGTGCCAGCAGTTCACGACAGGGGGCTAATCAGCCCCAGCATTTT. Translation: CASSSRQGANQPQHF.

This clone showed up just a few times. This chain uses TRBV4-2 with TRBJ2-6, with D perhaps matching TRBD1 (5 bases). V lost 5 bases and J lost 0, with 14 bases in between. CDR1 is LGHNA, CDR2 YNFKEQ, per germline. The CDR3 sequence is 17 residues long. The CDR3 DNA reads as TGTGCCAGCAGCTTGGTCCGACAGAGCTCTGGGGCCAACGTCCTGACTTTC. Its translation: CASSLVRQSSGANVLTF.

In its sample, this clone was seen a few times. The chain couples TRBV5-1 to TRBJ2-5, with TRBD1 identical over 7 bases. The CDR3 contains 15 residues. Germline V lookup: CDR1 SGHRS, CDR2 YFSETQ. J gave up 4 bases and V 1 base, and 7 bases lay outside the gene matches. The CDR3: CASSLLQGTRETQYF. The CDR3 DNA is TGCGCCAGCAGCTTGCTACAGGGGACCCGAGAGACCCAGTACTTC.

This sequence joins TRBV7-9 and TRBJ1-1, with D possibly being TRBD1 (5 bases). Germline values: CDR1 SEHNR, CDR2 FQNEAQ (reference sequence). This CDR3 has 14 residues. Trimming removed 5 bases from V and 2 bases from J, with 12 bases in between. The CDR3 loop reads CASSVPGGNTEAFF. DNA for the CDR3: TGTGCCAGCAGCGTCCCCGGGGGTAACACTGAAGCTTTCTTT.

The chain links TRBV27 to TRBJ1-1; a weak D match, TRBD1 (5 bases). The ends were cut back, 2 bases at V and 0 bases at J, with 7 bases in the middle. The germline CDR1 and CDR2 sequences are MNHEY and SMNVEV (reference sequence). The CDR3 length is 14 residues. The CDR3 coding sequence is TGTGCCAGCAGTTTAAGGACAATGAACACTGAAGCTTTCTTT. It is translated as CASSLRTMNTEAFF.

The chain has TRBV27 and TRBJ1-4; 8 bases are shared with TRBD1. J lost 5 bases, V lost 6 bases, and 8 bases had no gene match. The CDR3 loop spans 15 amino acids. From germline, CDR1 is MNHEY and CDR2 SMNVEV (reference sequence). In DNA form, the CDR3 reads TGTGCCAGCAGAGACCTCGACAGGGGAAATGAAAAACTGTTTTTT. Translated, it gives CASRDLDRGNEKLFF.

The rearrangement links TRBV5-1 to TRBJ1-4; D not certain. V was cut by 1 base and J by 2 bases, with 9 bases left in between. CDR3 size: 15 residues. Germline V gene lookup returns CDR1 SGHRS and CDR2 YFSETQ. DNA of the CDR3: TGCGCCAGCAGCTTGTCTTTCCGGACTAATGAAAAACTGTTTTTT. Protein: CASSLSFRTNEKLFF.

At least ten counts were recorded for this clone. The chain is built from TRBV13 and TRBJ1-5; TRBD1 might be the D (5 bases). V shed 5 bases and J shed 6 bases, with 11 bases lying between them. Looked up from germline, CDR1 is PRHDT and CDR2 is FYEKMQ (reference sequence). This CDR3 is 13 amino acids long. CDR3 sequence reads: CASSRTGGQPQHF. DNA of the CDR3: TGTGCCAGCAGCCGAACGGGGGGTCAGCCCCAGCATTTT.

In its sample, this clone was seen a few times. CDR3 in amino acids: CATRDIGTGELFF. As DNA, the CDR3 is TGTGCCACTAGGGACATCGGCACCGGGGAGCTGTTTTTT. The V gene is TRBV19, the J gene TRBJ2-2, with D possibly being TRBD1 (6 bases). Germline V gives CDR1 LNHDA, CDR2 SQIVND (reference sequence). CDR3 length: 13 residues. Trimming left V 10 bases short and J 4 bases short, with 13 bases between.

This clone was counted only a few times. This chain joins TRBV7-6 and TRBJ2-5; 14 nucleotides line up with TRBD2. V was pared by 4 bases and J by 0 bases, with 13 bases of the junction left unmatched. Per germline, CDR1 SGHVS and CDR2 FNYEAQ. The CDR3 runs 20 residues. CDR3: CASSSKLPGLAGAYQETQYF. DNA of the CDR3: TGTGCCAGCAGCTCAAAATTACCGGGACTAGCGGGGGCCTACCAAGAGACCCAGTACTTC.

There are a few counts of this clone. The chain joins TRBV19 to TRBJ2-7; 7 bases align to TRBD1. After removal of 4 bases from V and 2 bases from J, the junction contained 8 bases not matched to a gene. The CDR3 is 15 amino acids. CDR1 is LNHDA and CDR2 is SQIVND in the germline V gene (reference sequence). The CDR3 sequence is CASSSYRGPTYEQYF. For the CDR3, the DNA is TGTGCCAGTAGTAGCTACAGGGGCCCAACCTACGAGCAGTACTTC.